These 19 T cell receptor beta chains were sequenced from one sample in a study of T cell responses to AZD1222 COVID-19 vaccine. Only in-frame clones appear in the TCRdb table, and some are missing; sequencing was by immunoSEQ multiplex PCR. In the table there are around 170,000 clones, around 90% of which are singletons. The sequences come from peripheral blood, collected 28 days after the second AZD1222 dose. These TCRs come from an adult who received the AZD1222 COVID-19 vaccine.

The chain uses TRBV18 and TRBJ1-6; D ambiguous. Looked up from germline, CDR1 is KGHSH and CDR2 is LQKENI. The CDR3 sequence is 16 residues long. The V end was cut by 3 bases, the J end by 7 bases, with 16 bases between. In DNA, the CDR3 is TGTGCCAGCTCACCGAGTACCAACTTCCTAAATTCACCCCTCCACTTT. Protein sequence: CASSPSTNFLNSPLHF. Variable domain in full (rest from reference TRBV18 and TRBJ1-6): NAGVMQNPRHLVRRRGQEARLRCSPMKGHSHVYWYRQLPEEGLKFMVYLQKENIIDESGMPKERFSAEFPKEGPSILRIQQVVRGDSAAYFCASSPSTNFLNSPLHFGNGTRLTVT.

The rearrangement joins TRBV27 to TRBJ1-2; 7 nucleotides agree with TRBD1. This CDR3 contains 15 residues. Germline V gene sequence: CDR1 MNHEY, CDR2 SMNVEV (reference sequence). With 7 bases clipped from V and 6 bases from J, the junction kept 14 bases outside the gene matches. For the CDR3, the DNA is TGTGCCAGCACTTCCCTTGTACAGGGGACCCATGGCTACACCTTC. It translates to CASTSLVQGTHGYTF.

The V gene is TRBV10-2, the J gene TRBJ2-7; 8 nucleotides align to TRBD1. Trimming cost V 2 bases and J 1 base; bases outside gene matches: 10. Per germline, CDR1 WSHSY and CDR2 SAAADI. The CDR3 covers 17 residues. CDR3 nucleotide sequence: TGCGCCAGCAGTGAGCCGGCGATGACAGGGGAGTCCTACGAGCAGTACTTC. It encodes CASSEPAMTGESYEQYF.

J is TRBJ1-2 and V is TRBV6-5, with D unresolved. Trimming took off 2 bases at V and 2 bases at J, with 6 bases between the two ends. There are 13 residues in the CDR3. CDR1 and CDR2 (germline): MNHEY, SVGAGI. Written as DNA, the CDR3 is TGTGCCAGCAGTTACAGGGCCAACTATGGCTACACCTTC. This codes for CASSYRANYGYTF.

The chain employs TRBV5-6 and TRBJ1-5, with D hard to call. Trimming removed 0 bases from V and 10 bases from J, with 11 bases in between. This CDR3 is built from 13 residues. CDR1 and CDR2 (germline): SGHDT, YYEEEE. The CDR3 nucleotides are TGTGCCAGCAGCTTGGGTAAGGGATTTCCCCAGCATTTT. Protein product: CASSLGKGFPQHF.

The chain links TRBV3-1 (or the pseudogene TRBV3-2) to TRBJ2-7, with 9 nucleotides matching TRBD1. This CDR3 has 15 residues. Per the germline V gene, CDR1 is LGHDT and CDR2 is YNNKEL (reference sequence). With 4 bases clipped from V and 2 bases from J, the junction kept 6 bases outside the gene matches. CDR3 DNA: TGTGCCAGCAGCCCCTCGACAGGGGGGGCCTACGAGCAGTACTTC. Translated, it gives CASSPSTGGAYEQYF.

The genes are TRBV7-9 and TRBJ2-3; no reliable D call. The CDR3 consists of 12 residues. V was clipped by 8 bases and J by 3 bases, with 9 bases between them. Germline V CDR1 and CDR2: SEHNR, FQNEAQ (reference sequence). In DNA, the CDR3 is TGTGCCAGCGGGCCGAAAACAGATACGCAGTATTTT. Translating it yields CASGPKTDTQYF.

This chain connects TRBV10-3 to TRBJ2-1, with a tentative D call TRBD1 (5 bases). V was clipped by 2 bases and J by 4 bases, with 12 bases between them. The CDR3 consists of 15 residues. Germline V gene sequence: CDR1 ENHRY, CDR2 SYGVKD. The CDR3 nucleotides read TGTGCCATCAGTGAGCAGGGTGCAAGGTACAATGAGCAGTTCTTC. Its translation: CAISEQGARYNEQFF.

This clone occurred once. The V gene is TRBV5-5, the J gene TRBJ1-1, with D possibly matching TRBD1 (6 bases). CDR3 length equals 14 residues. Trimming stripped 4 bases from V and 0 bases from J, with 10 bases between. CDR1 and CDR2 from the germline V gene are SGHKS and YYEKEE (reference sequence). This CDR3 is CASSTGQVNTEAFF. In nucleotides, the CDR3 is TGTGCCAGCAGCACGGGACAAGTGAACACTGAAGCTTTCTTT.

This chain uses TRBV27 with TRBJ2-4, with 7 nucleotides matching TRBD2. This CDR3 is built from 16 residues. The V gene end was trimmed by 0 bases and the J gene end by 9 bases; junction bases not matched to a gene: 11. CDR1 and CDR2 from the germline V gene are MNHEY and SMNVEV (reference sequence). CDR3 region: CASSLSAGWGGGIQYF. The CDR3 nucleotides read TGTGCCAGCAGTTTATCGGCGGGTTGGGGGGGAGGCATTCAGTACTTC.

The chain joins TRBV28 to TRBJ2-2; D is unclear. The ends were cut back, 3 bases at V and 5 bases at J, with 7 bases in the middle. The CDR3 is made up of 13 amino acids. Germline V gene sequence: CDR1 MDHEN, CDR2 SYDVKM. CDR3 sequence: CASSFEVTGELFF. The CDR3 DNA sequence: TGTGCCAGCAGTTTTGAGGTGACCGGGGAGCTGTTTTTT.

The chain combines TRBV9 with TRBJ2-1; D may be TRBD1 (6 bases). The germline CDR1 and CDR2 sequences are SGDLS and YYNGEE. The CDR3 totals 14 residues. The V and J ends lost 5 bases and 0 bases respectively, with 9 bases between them. In DNA, the CDR3 is TGTGCCAGCAGTGCACAGGGCTCCTACAATGAGCAGTTCTTC. Residues: CASSAQGSYNEQFF.

This clone was observed once. This sequence joins TRBV3-1 (or the pseudogene TRBV3-2) and TRBJ1-3; no firm D call. Germline V lookup: CDR1 LGHDT, CDR2 YNNKEL (reference sequence). CDR3 length equals 16 residues. V lost 1 base and J lost 0, with 10 bases in between. The CDR3 protein is CASSQGGAHSGNTIYF. Here the CDR3 DNA reads TGTGCCAGCAGCCAAGGAGGAGCCCACTCTGGAAACACCATATATTTT.

The sample holds one count of this clone. The gene calls are TRBV9 and TRBJ1-4, with 7 bases that match TRBD1. Trimming cost V 4 bases and J 7 bases; bases outside gene matches: 10. The CDR3 spans 15 residues. CDR1 and CDR2 from the germline V gene are SGDLS and YYNGEE. The DNA of the CDR3 is TGTGCCAGCAGCCCCGGGGACAGTCAGCCTGAAAAACTGTTTTTT. Its protein product is CASSPGDSQPEKLFF. The full variable domain, its missing parts supplied by reference TRBV9 and TRBJ1-4, is DSGVTQTPKHLITATGQRVTLRCSPRSGDLSVYWYQQSLDQGLQFLIQYYNGEERAKGNILERFSAQQFPDLHSELNLSSLELGDSALYFCASSPGDSQPEKLFFGSGTQLSVL.

The chain carries TRBV7-9 and TRBJ2-7; D perhaps matches TRBD1 (6 bases). Germline V gives CDR1 SEHNR, CDR2 FQNEAQ (reference sequence). The CDR3 loop spans 14 amino acids. V was cut by 5 bases and J by 4 bases, with 15 bases left in between. The CDR3 here is CASSQGQLTYEQYF. CDR3 sequence (DNA): TGTGCCAGCAGCCAAGGACAGCTCACATACGAGCAGTACTTC.

The chain uses TRBV12-3 or TRBV12-4 and TRBJ1-1; 7 positions match TRBD1. The J segment lost 5 bases and the V segment lost 5 bases, leaving 5 bases of the junction unmatched. This CDR3 comprises 13 residues. This CDR3 is CASSNRGITEAFF. The CDR3 DNA reads TGTGCCAGCAGTAACAGGGGTATAACTGAAGCTTTCTTT.

This CDR3 reads CATSRDLQTSGNTIYF. The DNA for the CDR3 is TGTGCCACCAGCAGAGATCTTCAGACCTCTGGAAACACCATATATTTT. The chain joins TRBV15 to TRBJ1-3; no firm D call. CDR1 LNHNV and CDR2 YYDKDF come from the germline V gene (reference sequence). Trimming took off 0 bases at V and 0 bases at J, with 9 bases between the two ends. The CDR3 is 16 amino acids.

This chain connects TRBV28 to TRBJ2-1; no reliable D call. The CDR3 has 12 residues. V was shortened by 1 base and J by 10 bases, with 8 bases between the two germline ends. CDR1 and CDR2 from the germline V gene are MDHEN and SYDVKM. The CDR3 reads CASSLSPAEQFF. The CDR3 DNA reads as TGTGCCAGCAGTTTATCCCCCGCCGAGCAGTTCTTC.

The chain has TRBV4-1 and TRBJ1-2; the D gene is possibly TRBD1 (5 bases). V was pared by 4 bases and J by 7 bases, with 13 bases between. Germline V lookup: CDR1 MGHRA, CDR2 YSYEKL. This CDR3 has 13 amino acids. CDR3 region: CASSLERQLGYTF. CDR3 coding DNA: TGCGCCAGCAGCCTAGAGAGACAGCTTGGCTACACCTTC.